One sample yielded the 28 T cell receptor beta chains listed below, sequenced in a study of radiotherapy plus CTLA-4 blockade in lung cancer (dated by TCRdb to the late 2010s). The library was generated by the immunoSEQ multiplex PCR assay. TCRdb carries this immuneACCESS record with in-frame sequences only. Its versions omit some clonotypes, under half of them owing to an unresolved V gene in the studies checked, with the rest unexplained. Present in this sample are about 14,000 clones, approximately 70% of which were seen just once. 46% of the sample is held by the ten biggest clonotypes. Specimen: peripheral blood, collected from a patient treated with radiotherapy plus ipilimumab. All receptors derive from a human donor with non-small cell lung cancer whose response to radiotherapy plus ipilimumab could not be evaluated.

The chain has TRBV4-2 and TRBJ2-1, with 10 bases matching TRBD1. J gave up 6 bases and V 5 bases, and 4 bases lay outside the gene matches. The germline V gene encodes CDR1 LGHNA and CDR2 YNFKEQ. The CDR3 loop spans 14 amino acids. The CDR3 DNA reads as TGTGCCAGCAGCGGGGGACAGGGGAGCAATGAGCAGTTCTTC. Translation gives CASSGGQGSNEQFF.

There are a few counts of this clone. J is TRBJ1-5 and V is TRBV5-5, with D perhaps matching TRBD1 (6 bases). Trimming cost V 0 bases and J 11 bases, with 15 bases left between them. Germline V gene sequence: CDR1 SGHKS, CDR2 YYEKEE (reference sequence). This CDR3 is built from 14 residues. This CDR3 reads CASSLAGAGGAQHF. CDR3 in DNA: TGTGCCAGCAGCTTGGCGGGGGCCGGGGGGGCCCAGCATTTT.

The CDR3 DNA is TGTGCCAGCAGTATAGATCCCGGGACAGGCTATGGCTACACCTTC. It translates to CASSIDPGTGYGYTF. The V call is TRBV27, the J call TRBJ1-2, with 8 positions matching TRBD1. Germline V gene sequence: CDR1 MNHEY, CDR2 SMNVEV (reference sequence). Germline trimming cut 5 bases from V and 4 bases from J; bases unmatched to any gene: 9. This CDR3 is 15 amino acids long.

The rearrangement links TRBV5-4 to TRBJ2-1; perhaps TRBD2 as D (7 bases). This CDR3 is 12 amino acids long. V was clipped by 0 bases and J by 14 bases, with 12 bases between them. CDR1 SGHNT and CDR2 YYREEE come from the germline V gene (reference sequence). The CDR3, as DNA: TGTGCCAGCAGCTTGGAGACGGGGGGCGAGTTCTTC. This codes for CASSLETGGEFF.

This chain uses TRBV11-3 with TRBJ2-2; 9 bases agree with TRBD2. This CDR3 region has 16 residues. CDR1 and CDR2 (germline): SGHNT, YENEEA. Trimming removed 5 bases from V and 1 base from J; junction bases left unmatched: 5. The CDR3 here is CASSPGTSRNTGELFF. CDR3 sequence (DNA): TGTGCCAGCAGCCCAGGGACTAGCCGGAACACCGGGGAGCTGTTTTTT.

The chain uses TRBV28 and TRBJ2-4; TRBD1 is a possible D gene (5 bases). The CDR3 is 14 residues long. V was clipped by 0 bases and J by 9 bases, with 12 bases between them. Germline lookup yields CDR1 MDHEN and CDR2 SYDVKM. For the CDR3, the DNA is TGTGCCAGCAGTTTATGGGCAGGGTCAGGCATTCAGTACTTC. It yields the protein CASSLWAGSGIQYF. The full variable domain, its missing parts supplied by reference TRBV28 and TRBJ2-4, is DVKVTQSSRYLVKRTGEKVFLECVQDMDHENMFWYRQDPGLGLRLIYFSYDVKMKEKGDIPEGYSVSREKKERFSLILESASTNQTSMYLCASSLWAGSGIQYFGAGTRLSVL.

Turning to this clone: Additional DNA sequences in this sample encode the identical CDR3. The DNA of the CDR3 is TGTGCCAGCAGCTTAGGGACAGATGGCTACACCTTC. As protein: CASSLGTDGYTF. The chain links TRBV7-9 to TRBJ1-2; D perhaps matches TRBD1 (6 bases). V lost 1 base to trimming and J lost 6 bases, with 6 bases between them. The germline gives CDR1 SEHNR, CDR2 FQNEAQ (reference sequence). This CDR3 region has 12 residues.

This clone was seen a few times. The chain recombines TRBV19 with TRBJ1-1; D is unclear. CDR1 and CDR2 from the germline V gene are LNHDA and SQIVND (reference sequence). This CDR3 spans 11 amino acids. V was shortened by 8 bases and J by 3 bases, with 7 bases between the two germline ends. The CDR3 sequence: CASGRDTEAFF. CDR3 in DNA: TGTGCCAGTGGGCGGGACACTGAAGCTTTCTTT.

This chain connects TRBV6-1 to TRBJ2-7; a possible D gene is TRBD2 (6 bases). Germline V gene data show CDR1 as MNHNS and CDR2 as SASEGT. Trimming took off 2 bases at V and 2 bases at J, with 10 bases between the two ends. The CDR3 totals 14 residues. DNA of the CDR3: TGTGCCAGCAGTGAAAGGAGGGGACCCTACGAGCAGTACGTC. This gives the protein CASSERRGPYEQYV.

This chain connects TRBV11-3 to TRBJ1-2; TRBD1 matches at 12 bases. Germline V gives CDR1 SGHNT, CDR2 YENEEA. Trimming at V came to 8 bases and at J to 4 bases, leaving 8 bases not matched to a gene. This CDR3 has 15 amino acids. For the CDR3, the DNA is TGTGCCAGCCGGGACAGGGGGCATAGAGCCTATGGCTACACCTTC. Translated: CASRDRGHRAYGYTF.

This clone showed up just a few times. The genes are TRBV6-5 and TRBJ1-1; the D is unclear. The V gene's germline CDR1 is MNHEY and CDR2 SVGAGI. This CDR3 region has 14 residues. Trimming cost V 6 bases and J 4 bases, with 15 bases left between them. CDR3 protein: CASRSHGRSTEAFF. CDR3 coding DNA: TGTGCCAGCAGGTCACACGGGAGGAGCACTGAAGCTTTCTTT.

The chain couples TRBV7-8 to TRBJ1-3; D ambiguous. Trimming pared 0 bases from V and 3 bases from J, leaving 9 bases between. The length of the CDR3 is 15 residues. The germline CDR1 and CDR2 sequences are SGHVS and FQNEAQ. The CDR3 protein is CASSLAMAGGNTIYF. The CDR3 region has the DNA TGTGCCAGCAGCTTAGCGATGGCAGGTGGAAACACCATATATTTT.

A word on this clone: Additional DNA sequences in this sample encode the identical CDR3. The CDR3: CASSRDRGNTGELFF. The CDR3 DNA sequence: TGTGCCAGCTCACGGGACAGGGGAAACACCGGGGAGCTGTTTTTT. This chain uses TRBV18 with TRBJ2-2; 10 nucleotides line up with TRBD1. The CDR3 is 15 amino acids. V was pared by 4 bases and J by 2 bases, with 1 base of the junction left unmatched. Germline V gives CDR1 KGHSH, CDR2 LQKENI.

The J gene is TRBJ1-1, the V gene TRBV10-3; the D is unclear. The V and J ends lost 2 bases and 3 bases respectively, with 10 bases between them. This CDR3 has 14 residues. Germline V CDR1 and CDR2: ENHRY, SYGVKD. This CDR3 is CAISETYDYTEAFF. The CDR3, as DNA: TGTGCCATCAGTGAGACTTACGACTACACTGAAGCTTTCTTT.

J is TRBJ2-3 and V is TRBV7-2; no definite D call. This CDR3 is built from 13 residues. V lost 1 base, J lost 3 bases, and 5 bases lay in between. CDR1 SGHTA and CDR2 FQGNSA come from the germline V gene. CDR3 nucleotide sequence: TGTGCCAGCAGCTTAGTCCGGACAGATACGCAGTATTTT. Protein product: CASSLVRTDTQYF.

The rearrangement links TRBV4-3 to TRBJ2-4; D is ambiguous. CDR3 length equals 15 residues. Germline CDR1 LGHNA, CDR2 YSLEER. Trimming removed 3 bases at V and 8 bases at J, with 17 bases between. DNA of the CDR3: TGCGCCAGCAGCCACCGCACCGACAATGGCGACATTCAGTACTTC. This translates into CASSHRTDNGDIQYF.

This clone was detected only a few times. CDR3 in DNA: TGTGCCAGCAGTTACTCGTTACAGGGTGATGCTGAAGCTTTCTTT. The encoded protein is CASSYSLQGDAEAFF. The chain carries TRBV6-6 and TRBJ1-1; D might be TRBD1 (6 bases). The CDR3 is 15 residues long. Germline CDR1 reads MNHNY; CDR2 reads SVGAGI (reference sequence). V lost 0 bases and J 6 bases, leaving 14 bases between the germline ends.

This sequence joins TRBV19 and TRBJ2-2, with 8 bases aligning to TRBD1. CDR3 length: 17 amino acids. CDR1 is LNHDA and CDR2 is SQIVND in the germline V gene (reference sequence). Trimming cost V 4 bases and J 0 bases; bases outside gene matches: 7. This chain's CDR3 is CASSKPTGGSNTGELFF. The CDR3 nucleotides read TGTGCCAGTAGTAAACCAACAGGGGGTTCGAACACCGGGGAGCTGTTTTTT.

V gene TRBV5-4 combines with J gene TRBJ1-1, with 8 bases fitting TRBD1. Germline loops: CDR1 SGHNT, CDR2 YYREEE (reference sequence). This CDR3 is 12 amino acids long. The trim removed 3 bases at V and 7 bases at J, leaving 2 bases unmatched. The CDR3 loop reads CASSSTGDEAFF. Written as DNA, the CDR3 is TGTGCCAGCAGCTCGACAGGGGATGAAGCTTTCTTT.

The chain combines TRBV25-1 with TRBJ1-2; no definite D call. The V gene's germline CDR1 is MGHDK and CDR2 SYGVNS. CDR3 length: 13 amino acids. Trimming removed 2 bases at V and 3 bases at J, with 7 bases between. DNA for the CDR3: TGTGCCAGCAGTGAAATCAACTACTATGGCTACACCTTC. Protein: CASSEINYYGYTF.

The chain carries TRBV19 and TRBJ2-2, with no clear D. The germline V gene has CDR1 LNHDA and CDR2 SQIVND (reference sequence). Between the trimmed V and J ends, which lost 2 bases and 6 bases, there was a span of 10 bases. The CDR3 covers 14 residues. CDR3 sequence reads: CASSISRSAGELFF. The CDR3 nucleotides read TGTGCCAGTAGTATAAGCCGCAGCGCCGGGGAGCTGTTTTTT. The complete variable domain, with remaining parts taken from reference TRBV19 and TRBJ2-2, reads DGGITQSPKYLFRKEGQNVTLSCEQNLNHDAMYWYRQDPGQGLRLIYYSQIVNDFQKGDIAEGYSVSREKKESFPLTVTSAQKNPTAFYLCASSISRSAGELFFGEGSRLTVL.

The rearrangement uses TRBV29-1 and TRBJ2-1, with 7 positions matching TRBD1. The V gene's germline CDR1 is SQVTM and CDR2 ANQGSEA. The V and J ends lost 2 bases and 9 bases, in that order; junction bases with no gene match: 13. The CDR3 runs 15 residues. In DNA, the CDR3 is TGCAGCGTTGAACTTTGGGACAGCAGCTACGGTGAGCAGTTCTTC. As protein: CSVELWDSSYGEQFF.

The chain couples TRBV18 to TRBJ1-3; D call uncertain. V was cut by 6 bases and J by 7 bases, with 13 bases left in between. The CDR3 runs 13 residues. CDR1 KGHSH and CDR2 LQKENI come from the germline V gene. The CDR3 bases are TGTGCCAGCTCTCCCAGGAATCCGAACACCATATATTTT. Translated, it gives CASSPRNPNTIYF.

The chain uses TRBV1 and TRBJ1-1; no DNA check was done on the table's D call, TRBD1. TRBV1 corresponds to a pseudogene. The CDR3 is 22 amino acids. CDR3 loop: CTSSQDVDRGKSMGVGNTEAFF. In DNA form, the CDR3 reads TGCACCAGCAGCCAAGATGTCGACAGGGGGAAATCTATGGGTGTAGGGAACACTGAAGCTTTCTTT.

This clone has just a few counts. This chain joins TRBV5-5 and TRBJ2-5, with 10 bases fitting TRBD2. The CDR3 is 17 amino acids. V was clipped by 4 bases and J by 7 bases; unmatched bases: 16. Germline lookup yields CDR1 SGHKS and CDR2 YYEKEE (reference sequence). The CDR3 is CASSQDTAGGPLGTQYF. CDR3 nucleotides: TGTGCCAGCAGCCAAGATACAGCGGGGGGGCCGTTAGGGACCCAGTACTTC.

The chain joins TRBV10-2 to TRBJ2-6, with 11 nucleotides matching TRBD1. The CDR3 loop spans 16 amino acids. The germline V gene has CDR1 WSHSY and CDR2 SAAADI. The J segment lost 2 bases and the V segment lost 8 bases, leaving 5 bases of the junction unmatched. This CDR3 is CASFGQGAPGANVLTF. CDR3 in DNA: TGCGCCAGCTTCGGACAGGGGGCGCCTGGGGCCAACGTCCTGACTTTC.

The V gene is TRBV28, the J gene TRBJ2-5, with 7 bases fitting TRBD2. Trimming took 5 bases from V and 1 from J; bases not matched to a gene: 4. The CDR3 spans 14 residues. CDR1 is MDHEN, CDR2 SYDVKM, per germline. The CDR3 here is CASSGGGLQETQYF. CDR3 DNA: TGTGCCAGCAGTGGGGGGGGACTCCAAGAGACCCAGTACTTC.

This clone was detected a few times. The CDR3 DNA is TGCAGCGTTGAAGATCTATCGGGGGTAGGGTCCTACGAGCAGTACTTC. This translates into CSVEDLSGVGSYEQYF. The rearrangement uses TRBV29-1 and TRBJ2-7; possibly TRBD2 for D (6 bases). The CDR3 loop spans 16 amino acids. Trimming cost V 0 bases and J 1 base, with 16 bases left between them. Germline V gives CDR1 SQVTM, CDR2 ANQGSEA.